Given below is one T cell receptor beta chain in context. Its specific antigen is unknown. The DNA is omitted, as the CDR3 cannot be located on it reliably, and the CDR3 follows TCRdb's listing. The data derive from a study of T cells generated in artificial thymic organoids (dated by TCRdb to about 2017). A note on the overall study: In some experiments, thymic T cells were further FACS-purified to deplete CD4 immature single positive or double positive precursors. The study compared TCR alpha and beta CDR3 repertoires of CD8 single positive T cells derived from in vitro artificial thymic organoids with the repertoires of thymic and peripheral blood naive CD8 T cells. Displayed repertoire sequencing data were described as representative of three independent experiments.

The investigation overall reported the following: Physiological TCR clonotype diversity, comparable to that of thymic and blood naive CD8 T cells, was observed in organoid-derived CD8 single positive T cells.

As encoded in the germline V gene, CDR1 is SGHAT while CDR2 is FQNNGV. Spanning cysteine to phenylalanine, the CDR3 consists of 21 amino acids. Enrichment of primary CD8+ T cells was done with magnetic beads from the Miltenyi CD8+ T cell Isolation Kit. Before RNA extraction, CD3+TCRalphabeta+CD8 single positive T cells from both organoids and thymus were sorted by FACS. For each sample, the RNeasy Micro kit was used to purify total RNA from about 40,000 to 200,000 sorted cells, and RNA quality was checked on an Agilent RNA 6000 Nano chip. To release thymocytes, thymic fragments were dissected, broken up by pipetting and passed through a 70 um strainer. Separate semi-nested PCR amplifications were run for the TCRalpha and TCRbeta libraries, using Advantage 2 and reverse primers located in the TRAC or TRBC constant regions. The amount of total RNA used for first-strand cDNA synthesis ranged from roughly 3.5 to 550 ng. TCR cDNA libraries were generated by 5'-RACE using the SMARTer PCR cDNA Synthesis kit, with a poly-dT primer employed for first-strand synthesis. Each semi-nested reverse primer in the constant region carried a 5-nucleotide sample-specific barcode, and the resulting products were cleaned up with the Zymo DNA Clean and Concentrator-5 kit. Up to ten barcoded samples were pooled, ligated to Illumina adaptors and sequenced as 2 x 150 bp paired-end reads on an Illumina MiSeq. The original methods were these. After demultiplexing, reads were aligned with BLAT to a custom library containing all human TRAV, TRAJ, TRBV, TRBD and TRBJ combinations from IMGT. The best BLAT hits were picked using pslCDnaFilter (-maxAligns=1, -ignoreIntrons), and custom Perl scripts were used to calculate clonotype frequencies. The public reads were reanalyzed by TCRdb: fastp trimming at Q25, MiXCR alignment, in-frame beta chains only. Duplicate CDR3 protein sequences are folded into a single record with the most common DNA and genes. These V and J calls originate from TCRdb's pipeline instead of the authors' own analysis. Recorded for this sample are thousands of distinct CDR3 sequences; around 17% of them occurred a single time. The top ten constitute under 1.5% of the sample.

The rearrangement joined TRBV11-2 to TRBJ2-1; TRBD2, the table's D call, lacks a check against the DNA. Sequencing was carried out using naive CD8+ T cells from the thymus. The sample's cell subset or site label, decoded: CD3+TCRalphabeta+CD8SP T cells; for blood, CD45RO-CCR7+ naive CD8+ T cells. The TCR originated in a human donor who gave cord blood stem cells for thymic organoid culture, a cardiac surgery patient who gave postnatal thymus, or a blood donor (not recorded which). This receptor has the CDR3 CDSSFYICSASSGEHYNEQFF.